The 32 T cell receptor beta chains reported below all come from one sample, sequenced in a study of regulatory T cells in long-lasting Graves disease (dated by TCRdb to the early 2020s). The time point tag for this specimen amounts to: persistent/refractory GD, antithyroid drugs over 5 years with positive TRAb. For both TCR sequencing and RNA sequencing, RNA was extracted from PBMCs in TRIzol. Library generation was performed with multiplex PCR. The sequencing machine was an Illumina HiSeq 4000. CDR3 regions were amplified by Arm-PCR with iRepertoire HTBI primers to construct TCR beta libraries. The raw public data were reprocessed by TCRdb itself: fastp quality trimming at Q25, MiXCR clonotype calling, in-frame beta chains only. A single entry per CDR3 protein holds the most common genes and DNA from its merged rows. The sample table lists more than 300,000 distinct CDR3 sequences, roughly 24% of them with a count of one. The ten largest clones represent under 35% of the sample.

This specimen consisted of peripheral blood mononuclear cells (PBMCs), obtained when the disease was refractory, from a patient treated with antithyroid drugs. The receptors shown here come from a woman in her thirties or forties with Graves disease. Donor details come from another sample of the same person, matched by shared clones.

This chain's CDR3 is CASRILAGGPDEQFF. CDR3 sequence (DNA): TGTGCCAGTAGGATACTAGCGGGAGGGCCGGATGAGCAGTTCTTC. V usage is TRBV19 and J usage is TRBJ2-1; 13 bases match TRBD2. This CDR3 comprises 15 residues. V gave up 6 bases and J gave up 8 bases; unmatched junction bases: 7. The germline V gene encodes CDR1 LNHDA and CDR2 SQIVND (reference sequence).

This chain connects TRBV7-2 to TRBJ2-7, with no clear D. This CDR3 region has 14 residues. Germline values: CDR1 SGHTA, CDR2 FQGNSA. V lost 0 bases to trimming and J lost 2 bases, with 8 bases between them. CDR3 loop: CASSLAEAAYEQYF. Written as DNA, the CDR3 is TGTGCCAGCAGCTTAGCAGAGGCAGCCTACGAGCAGTACTTC.

This clonotype was seen ten or more times. This CDR3 reads CASSSGQEAFF. The CDR3 nucleotides read TGTGCCAGCAGCTCGGGACAGGAAGCTTTCTTT. The V call is TRBV3-1, the J call TRBJ1-1, with TRBD1 identical over 7 bases. CDR1 and CDR2 from the germline V gene are LGHDT and YNNKEL (reference sequence). This CDR3 contains 11 residues. V was clipped by 5 bases and J by 8 bases; unmatched bases: 2.

This clonotype was recorded at least ten times. The chain couples TRBV2 to TRBJ2-7; 15 nucleotides match TRBD2. CDR1 SNHLY and CDR2 FYNNEI come from the germline V gene. The V gene end was trimmed by 7 bases and the J gene end by 1 base; junction bases not matched to a gene: 2. This CDR3 has 15 amino acids. This CDR3 is CASMGLAGGSYEQYF. The CDR3 DNA reads TGTGCCAGCATGGGACTAGCGGGAGGTTCCTACGAGCAGTACTTC.

This clonotype has at least ten counts. The chain carries TRBV6-1 and TRBJ1-1, with a tentative D call TRBD1 (5 bases). The CDR3 spans 12 residues. V dropped 6 bases and J dropped 5 bases, with 10 bases sitting between them. Germline values: CDR1 MNHNS, CDR2 SASEGT. The CDR3 DNA reads as TGTGCCAGCAGGGGGACGGGAACTGAAGCTTTCTTT. Translation gives CASRGTGTEAFF.

V is TRBV28 and J is TRBJ1-2; TRBD1 agrees at 8 bases. The germline CDR1 and CDR2 sequences are MDHEN and SYDVKM. Trimming cost V 5 bases and J 4 bases; bases outside gene matches: 12. CDR3 length: 16 amino acids. In nucleotides, the CDR3 is TGTGCCAGCAGTCCCCCTTCGTCAGGGGGCCGCTATGGCTACACCTTC. As protein: CASSPPSSGGRYGYTF.

This clonotype was recorded many times. The gene calls are TRBV2 and TRBJ2-7; TRBD2 aligns across 8 bases. The CDR3 extends over 14 amino acids. After removal of 6 bases from V and 7 bases from J, the junction contained 11 bases not matched to a gene. The germline V gene has CDR1 SNHLY and CDR2 FYNNEI. CDR3 amino acids: CASRDGRGGWEQYF. The CDR3 DNA reads TGTGCCAGCAGAGACGGGAGGGGAGGCTGGGAGCAGTACTTC.

This clonotype has more than one count but fewer than ten. The chain carries TRBV3-1 and TRBJ1-1; D remains ambiguous. Trimming left V 2 bases short and J 4 bases short, with 8 bases between. CDR3 length: 13 residues. The germline CDR1 and CDR2 sequences are LGHDT and YNNKEL (reference sequence). CDR3 loop: CASSQRAGTEAFF. The DNA of the CDR3 is TGTGCCAGCAGCCAAAGGGCAGGCACTGAAGCTTTCTTT.

This clonotype came up many times. CDR3 DNA: TGTGCCAGCAGTAGGATTGAGGGAGCCTACGAGCAGTACTTC. This translates into CASSRIEGAYEQYF. This chain uses TRBV2 with TRBJ2-7, with D possibly TRBD2 on 5 matching bases. Germline loops: CDR1 SNHLY, CDR2 FYNNEI. V lost 5 bases and J lost 2, with 13 bases in between. The CDR3 totals 14 residues.

This clonotype has a count of ten or more. This chain uses TRBV28 with TRBJ1-5; D unclear. Per germline, CDR1 MDHEN and CDR2 SYDVKM. This CDR3 contains 14 residues. Trimming took 1 base from V and 6 from J, leaving 10 bases between them. CDR3 coding DNA: TGTGCCAGCAGTTTATTAGGGTCCAGTCAGCCCCAGCATTTT. This gives the protein CASSLLGSSQPQHF.

This clonotype was counted many times. This chain joins TRBV2 and TRBJ1-1; 8 nucleotides align to TRBD1. CDR1 is SNHLY and CDR2 is FYNNEI in the germline V gene. CDR3 length equals 15 residues. V lost 5 bases to trimming and J lost 3 bases; unmatched junction nucleotides: 8. CDR3 in DNA: TGTGCCAGCAGTACAAGTACAGGGGGATACACTGAAGCTTTCTTT. Translation gives CASSTSTGGYTEAFF.

The sample holds a few counts of this clonotype. V gene TRBV4-1 combines with J gene TRBJ2-5; 14 bases align to TRBD2. CDR3 length equals 16 residues. The germline V gene encodes CDR1 MGHRA and CDR2 YSYEKL. J was trimmed by 2 bases and V by 3 bases; bases with no gene match: 2. The chain's CDR3 is CASSHRLAGGQETQYF. Here the CDR3 DNA reads TGCGCCAGCAGCCACCGACTAGCGGGAGGGCAAGAGACCCAGTACTTC.

The chain joins TRBV7-9 to TRBJ1-1; D unresolved. Germline CDR1 SEHNR, CDR2 FQNEAQ (reference sequence). Trimming took off 5 bases at V and 0 bases at J, with 16 bases between the two ends. This CDR3 comprises 16 residues. In DNA form, the CDR3 reads TGTGCCAGCAGCGCAGAGGATAGGCTAATGAACACTGAAGCTTTCTTT. It yields the protein CASSAEDRLMNTEAFF.

The chain employs TRBV7-2 and TRBJ1-5; TRBD1 matches at 9 bases. The length of the CDR3 is 16 residues. Trimming cost V 5 bases and J 3 bases; bases outside gene matches: 8. The germline CDR1 and CDR2 sequences are SGHTA and FQGNSA. CDR3 protein: CASSQGQGMNNQPQHF. In DNA, the CDR3 is TGTGCCAGCAGCCAAGGACAGGGGATGAACAATCAGCCCCAGCATTTT.

This clonotype was observed many times. The chain uses TRBV12-3 or TRBV12-4 and TRBJ1-1; possibly TRBD1 for D (6 bases). Trimming removed 7 bases at V and 4 bases at J, with 16 bases between. This CDR3 has 14 amino acids. In DNA form, the CDR3 reads TGTGCCAGCATTCACAGGGCCCTCGGCACTGAAGCTTTCTTT. Translating it yields CASIHRALGTEAFF.

J is TRBJ2-2 and V is TRBV4-2; no reliable D call. There are 16 residues in the CDR3. Looked up from germline, CDR1 is LGHNA and CDR2 is YNFKEQ. V lost 0 bases to trimming and J lost 2 bases, with 10 bases between them. The CDR3 DNA is TGTGCCAGCAGCCAAGAAGTCAGGCCTAACACCGGGGAGCTGTTTTTT. This sequence encodes CASSQEVRPNTGELFF.

This chain connects TRBV6-1 to TRBJ2-5, with 7 positions matching TRBD1. The DNA end is a closer match to TRBJ2-1, so the J assignment may be wrong. Germline V gene sequence: CDR1 MNHNS, CDR2 SASEGT. The CDR3 consists of 13 residues. CDR3 coding DNA: TGTGCCAGCCAGGGACAGCTTTACAATGAGCAGTTCTTC. It is translated as CASQGQLYNEQFF.

This clonotype was picked up many times. CDR3 amino acids: CATSTHTGRLLGYTF. The DNA of the CDR3 is TGTGCCACCAGCACCCACACGGGGCGGCTATTAGGCTACACCTTC. The chain recombines TRBV15 with TRBJ1-2; tentative D call: TRBD1 (5 bases). V lost 4 bases to trimming and J lost 8 bases, with 20 bases between them. CDR1 LNHNV and CDR2 YYDKDF come from the germline V gene (reference sequence). The CDR3 sequence is 15 residues long.

The chain couples TRBV19 to TRBJ1-1, with a weak D call TRBD1 (6 bases). This CDR3 is built from 13 residues. V was shortened by 5 bases and J by 3 bases, with 10 bases between the two germline ends. Germline values: CDR1 LNHDA, CDR2 SQIVND (reference sequence). The CDR3 reads CASSPGGHTEAFF. In DNA form, the CDR3 reads TGTGCCAGTAGTCCTGGGGGCCACACTGAAGCTTTCTTT.

The rearrangement joins TRBV6-1 to TRBJ1-1, with TRBD1 matching over 9 bases. Germline V gene data show CDR1 as MNHNS and CDR2 as SASEGT. The CDR3 contains 16 residues. Trimming cost V 7 bases and J 4 bases; bases outside gene matches: 13. DNA for the CDR3: TGTGCCAGCACCCGAAGTCCCGGGACAGGGTCCACTGAAGCTTTCTTT. Residues: CASTRSPGTGSTEAFF.

As concerns this clonotype: A much bigger clone sits one base away, suggesting this may be a read error. This chain uses TRBV27 with TRBJ2-7; 7 positions agree with TRBD2. Looked up from germline, CDR1 is MNHEY and CDR2 is SMNVEV (reference sequence). After removal of 8 bases from V and 7 bases from J, the junction contained 29 bases not matched to a gene. The CDR3 is 19 amino acids. The CDR3 spells CASGTLSVPGLTYEEEQYF. The CDR3 region has the DNA TGTGCCAGCGGCACTCTGTCGGTTCCGGGACTAACTTATGAGGAAGAGCAGTACTTC.

Regarding this clonotype: A read error may produce the germline difference seen at one junction end. The chain has TRBV7-9 and TRBJ2-7; D not certain. Germline V gene lookup returns CDR1 SEHNR and CDR2 FQNEAQ (reference sequence). The CDR3 is made up of 14 amino acids. The CDR3 bases are TGTGCCAGCAGCCCGCCGACGGGTGTCTACGAGCAGTATTTC. Protein sequence: CASSPPTGVYEQYF.

The chain carries TRBV6-1 and TRBJ2-5, with D perhaps TRBD1 (5 bases). Germline V lookup: CDR1 MNHNS, CDR2 SASEGT. This CDR3 contains 14 residues. Trimming cost V 2 bases and J 5 bases, with 12 bases left between them. CDR3 nucleotides: TGTGCCAGCAGTGAACCTAGGGGCGCGGAGACCCAGTACTTC. Amino acids: CASSEPRGAETQYF.

This clonotype came up a few times. V is TRBV4-2 and J is TRBJ1-3, with D tentatively TRBD1 (5 bases). This CDR3 has 12 amino acids. Germline lookup yields CDR1 LGHNA and CDR2 YNFKEQ. Trimming pared 1 base from V and 10 bases from J, leaving 8 bases between. The CDR3 nucleotides read TGTGCCAGCAGCCAAGGGGGGGGTACCATATATTTT. Translating gives CASSQGGGTIYF.

With respect to this clonotype: A much larger clone is a single base away; this may be a read error. The genes are TRBV9 and TRBJ1-2, with D hard to call. The V end lost 4 bases, the J end lost 0 bases, and 16 bases lay between the germline ends. CDR1 is SGDLS, CDR2 YYNGEE, per germline. The CDR3 totals 16 residues. CDR3 amino acids: CASSFDGNQTNYGYTF. DNA for the CDR3: TGTGCCAGCAGCTTTGATGGCAACCAGACTAACTATGGCTACACCTTC.

Many counts were recorded for this clonotype. The chain links TRBV6-1 to TRBJ2-7; TRBD1 agrees at 8 bases. The CDR3 sequence is 15 residues long. V gave up 4 bases and J gave up 7 bases; unmatched junction bases: 12. From germline, CDR1 is MNHNS and CDR2 SASEGT. DNA of the CDR3: TGTGCCAGCAGTGTCGGCTACGGACAGGGAAGGGAGCAGTACTTC. Its protein is CASSVGYGQGREQYF.

This clonotype was counted at least ten times. The J gene is TRBJ1-1, the V gene TRBV6-5; D perhaps matches TRBD1 (6 bases). This CDR3 contains 14 residues. The V end was cut by 2 bases, the J end by 1 base, with 8 bases between. Germline assignment: CDR1 MNHEY and CDR2 SVGAGI. DNA for the CDR3: TGTGCCAGCAGTTACACGGACAGGAACACTGAAGCTTTCTTT. It yields the protein CASSYTDRNTEAFF.

A word on this clonotype: One base away lies a much larger clone, so this may be a sequencing read error. V and J are TRBV12-3 or TRBV12-4 and TRBJ1-1; tentatively, D is TRBD1 (5 bases). There are 16 residues in the CDR3. CDR3 coding DNA: TGTGCCAGCAGTTTTAGTGGGGCCCGAGGGAACGCTGAAGCTTTCTTT. Amino acids: CASSFSGARGNAEAFF.

This clonotype has ten or more counts. V usage is TRBV15 and J usage is TRBJ1-1, with 10 bases that match TRBD1. The CDR3 spans 13 residues. Germline V gene sequence: CDR1 LNHNV, CDR2 YYDKDF (reference sequence). V lost 7 bases, J lost 4 bases, and 3 bases stayed unmatched. The CDR3 region is CATTWTGGTEAFF. The CDR3 region has the DNA TGTGCCACCACGTGGACAGGGGGCACTGAAGCTTTCTTT.

This clonotype was seen many times. This chain links TRBV6-1 with TRBJ2-1, with 11 positions matching TRBD2. This CDR3 comprises 17 residues. The germline V gene encodes CDR1 MNHNS and CDR2 SASEGT. Unmatched junction bases numbered 7, after V lost 5 bases and J lost 1 base. The CDR3 region has the DNA TGTGCCAGCAGTCGTACCGGGACTAGCGGATCCTACAATGAGCAGTTCTTC. The encoded protein is CASSRTGTSGSYNEQFF.

This chain connects TRBV30 to TRBJ2-7; a weak D match, TRBD2 (6 bases). Per germline, CDR1 GTSNPN and CDR2 SVGIG (reference sequence). Trimming shortened V by 0 bases and J by 7 bases, and 16 bases separated the two germline ends. The CDR3 is 14 amino acids. The CDR3 DNA is TGTGCCTGGAGTGTAGAAGAGCGGGCTCAGGAGCAGTACTTC. As protein: CAWSVEERAQEQYF.

This clonotype was seen repeatedly, ten times or more. The CDR3 is CSVEVGSTSKHEQYF. The CDR3 bases are TGCAGCGTTGAAGTGGGGTCGACTAGTAAACACGAGCAGTACTTC. The V call is TRBV29-1, the J call TRBJ2-7; TRBD2 might be the D (6 bases). CDR1 SQVTM and CDR2 ANQGSEA come from the germline V gene. This CDR3 is 15 amino acids long. Deletions cut 1 base from V and 5 bases from J, with 18 bases between.